Sequencing of this TCR beta chain was carried out in a study of shared clonotypes between healthy human individuals. Study-level information: CD4 naive and CD4 memory each took three plates per donor, while CD8 naive took two and CD8 memory one.

Whole-study findings and limits: The generation probabilities recorded for non-shared clonotypes fell below those of clonotypes shared by all four donors.

Each subset's genomic DNA was split evenly across several immunoSEQ plates. The repertoire was sequenced with immunoSEQ multiplex PCR; TCRdb's copy has only in-frame clones and lacks some. The table includes approximately 600,000 clones, about 95% detected once. After removal of 5 bases from V and 9 bases from J, the junction contained 9 bases not matched to a gene. Germline CDR1 SQVTM, CDR2 ANQGSEA. This CDR3 is built from 12 residues. The naive CD8 subset, CD45RO-negative cells positively selected for CCR7, excluded terminally differentiated effector memory CD45RA+ cells. Turning to this clone: Its target is unknown.

The source is a young woman in good health. The specimen sequenced was naive CD8+ T cells sorted from blood. The J gene is TRBJ1-2, the V gene TRBV29-1, with 7 bases that match TRBD1. The CDR3 DNA follows: TGCAGCGTTAGGGACAGTGAATTGAGCTACACCTTC. Residues: CSVRDSELSYTF.